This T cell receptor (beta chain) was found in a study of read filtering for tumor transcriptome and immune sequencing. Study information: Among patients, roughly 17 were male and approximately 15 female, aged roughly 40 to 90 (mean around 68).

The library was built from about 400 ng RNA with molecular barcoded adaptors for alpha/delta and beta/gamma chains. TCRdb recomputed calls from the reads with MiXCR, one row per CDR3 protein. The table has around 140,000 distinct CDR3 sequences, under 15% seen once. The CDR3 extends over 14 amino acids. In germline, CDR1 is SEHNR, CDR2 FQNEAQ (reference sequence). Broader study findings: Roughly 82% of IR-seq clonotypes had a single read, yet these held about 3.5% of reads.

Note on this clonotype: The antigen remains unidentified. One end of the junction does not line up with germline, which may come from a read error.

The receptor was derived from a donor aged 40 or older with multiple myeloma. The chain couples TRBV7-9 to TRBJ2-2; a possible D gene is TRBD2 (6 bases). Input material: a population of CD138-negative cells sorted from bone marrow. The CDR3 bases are TGTGCCAGCAGCCGGGGGACGAACACCGGGGAGCTGCTTTTT. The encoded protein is CASSRGTNTGELLF. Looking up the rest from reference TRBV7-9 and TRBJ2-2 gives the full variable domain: DTGVSQNPRHKITKRGQNVTFRCDPISEHNRLYWYRQTLGQGPEFLTYFQNEAQLEKSRLLSDRFSAERPKGSFSTLEIQRTEQGDSAMYLCASSRGTNTGELLFGEGSRLTVL.